This T cell receptor beta chain was retrieved from a study of T cell responses to AZD1222 COVID-19 vaccine. Whole-study results and caveats: Nearly half of the spike-specific TCRs reportedly recognize variant regions that carry no mutations.

Sequencing used immunoSEQ multiplex PCR; TCRdb keeps in-frame clones, though not all of them. The sample has 90,000 to 120,000 clones, 86% seen once. Germline lookup yields CDR1 LGHDT and CDR2 YNNKEL (reference sequence). The CDR3 has 11 amino acids. The germline V and J ends were trimmed by 5 bases and 7 bases, with 9 bases remaining between them. Worth noting for this clone: Its antigen is undetermined.

The sample in question was peripheral blood, obtained 28 days after the second dose of the MenACWY control vaccine. This clonotype was sampled from an adult who received the MenACWY meningococcal vaccine as a control. The rearrangement joins TRBV3-1 (or the pseudogene TRBV3-2) to TRBJ2-7; D is undetermined. The CDR3 reads CASSSPLEQYF. The CDR3 DNA is TGTGCCAGCAGCTCCCCCTTGGAGCAGTACTTC.